A selection of T cell receptor beta chains follows, all from one sample in a study of blood T cell repertoires in COVID-19. Sequencing used immunoSEQ multiplex PCR; TCRdb keeps in-frame clones, though not all of them. Here the sample spans about 150,000 clones, under 95% being singletons. The specimen sequenced was peripheral blood. These receptor sequences come from a man aged 50 or older with acute or convalescent COVID-19. The CDR3 runs from the conserved cysteine through the conserved F or W. Each record gives: J gene, D gene, V gene, clone size, CDR3 protein, CDR3 DNA. The D gene is left open where the match is weak. Clone size is shown for a subset of rows, as once, few, many or a class of expanded clone.

j_gene: TRBJ1-2
d_gene: NA
v_gene: TRBV6-2/TRBV6-3
abundance: NA
CDR3aa: CASSYSANYGYTF
CDR3nt: TGTGCCAGCAGTTATAGCGCGAACTATGGCTACACCTTC

j_gene: TRBJ2-4
d_gene: NA
v_gene: TRBV30
abundance: NA
CDR3aa: CAWSVREAKNIQYF
CDR3nt: TGTGCCTGGAGTGTACGAGAAGCCAAAAACATTCAGTACTTC

j_gene: TRBJ1-4
d_gene: TRBD1
v_gene: TRBV16
abundance: NA
CDR3aa: CASSQTPPGQPHNEKLFF
CDR3nt: TGTGCCAGCAGCCAAACTCCCCCGGGACAGCCACATAATGAAAAACTGTTTTTT

j_gene: TRBJ1-3
d_gene: TRBD1
v_gene: TRBV5-6
abundance: NA
CDR3aa: CASSLRGRGPGNTIYF
CDR3nt: TGTGCCAGCAGCTTGAGAGGCAGGGGGCCAGGAAACACCATATATTTT

j_gene: TRBJ1-1
d_gene: NA
v_gene: TRBV5-1
abundance: NA
CDR3aa: CASSYGHLNTEAFF
CDR3nt: TGCGCCAGCAGCTATGGACACCTGAACACTGAAGCTTTCTTT

j_gene: TRBJ1-1
d_gene: NA
v_gene: TRBV6-5
abundance: NA
CDR3aa: CASSYSTGLEAFF
CDR3nt: TGTGCCAGCAGTTACTCGACAGGACTTGAAGCTTTCTTT

j_gene: TRBJ2-2
d_gene: NA
v_gene: TRBV6-5
abundance: NA
CDR3aa: CAARREVNTGELFF
CDR3nt: TGTGCCGCACGCAGGGAGGTGAACACCGGGGAGCTGTTTTTT

j_gene: TRBJ1-5
d_gene: NA
v_gene: TRBV4-2
abundance: once
CDR3aa: CASSRGRDQPQHF
CDR3nt: TGTGCCAGCAGCCGAGGCCGGGATCAGCCCCAGCATTTT

j_gene: TRBJ1-6
d_gene: NA
v_gene: TRBV30
abundance: once
CDR3aa: CAWSALAESSYNSPLHF
CDR3nt: TGTGCCTGGAGTGCCCTCGCGGAGAGCTCCTATAATTCACCCCTCCACTTT

j_gene: TRBJ1-1
d_gene: TRBD1
v_gene: TRBV30
abundance: NA
CDR3aa: CAWRGQGLTEAFF
CDR3nt: TGTGCCTGGAGAGGACAGGGCCTCACTGAAGCTTTCTTT

j_gene: TRBJ1-2
d_gene: NA
v_gene: TRBV27
abundance: once
CDR3aa: CASSLSAGVDYYGYTF
CDR3nt: TGTGCCAGCAGTTTATCGGCAGGGGTGGATTACTATGGCTACACCTTC

j_gene: TRBJ2-1
d_gene: NA
v_gene: TRBV7-3
abundance: NA
CDR3aa: CASSLNERPGPYNEQFF
CDR3nt: TGTGCCAGCAGCTTAAATGAGCGGCCTGGGCCCTACAATGAGCAGTTCTTC

j_gene: TRBJ2-5
d_gene: NA
v_gene: TRBV18
abundance: NA
CDR3aa: CASSPLGGGETQYF
CDR3nt: TGTGCCAGCTCACCACTTGGCGGTGGAGAGACCCAGTACTTC

j_gene: TRBJ2-1
d_gene: TRBD2
v_gene: TRBV3-1/TRBV3-2
abundance: few
CDR3aa: CASSPLAGTHNEQFF
CDR3nt: TGTGCCAGCAGTCCACTAGCGGGTACGCACAATGAGCAGTTCTTC

j_gene: TRBJ1-1
d_gene: TRBD1
v_gene: TRBV7-8
abundance: NA
CDR3aa: CASSLGQGPEAFF
CDR3nt: TGTGCCAGCAGCTTAGGACAGGGGCCTGAAGCTTTCTTT

j_gene: TRBJ2-1
d_gene: TRBD2
v_gene: TRBV7-9
abundance: NA
CDR3aa: CASTNRISGRNEQFF
CDR3nt: TGTGCCAGCACCAACCGGATTAGCGGGAGGAATGAGCAGTTCTTC

j_gene: TRBJ2-5
d_gene: TRBD1
v_gene: TRBV5-1
abundance: few
CDR3aa: CASSFPTGGQETQYF
CDR3nt: TGCGCCAGCAGCTTTCCGACAGGGGGGCAGGAGACCCAGTACTTC

j_gene: TRBJ1-2
d_gene: NA
v_gene: TRBV4-1
abundance: NA
CDR3aa: CASSQHPGLYGYTF
CDR3nt: TGCGCCAGCAGCCAACACCCAGGACTCTATGGCTACACCTTC

j_gene: TRBJ1-4
d_gene: TRBD1
v_gene: TRBV7-2
abundance: NA
CDR3aa: CASSVGTGLNEKLFF
CDR3nt: TGTGCCAGCAGCGTCGGGACAGGCCTTAATGAAAAACTGTTTTTT

j_gene: TRBJ2-2
d_gene: TRBD2
v_gene: TRBV11-2
abundance: NA
CDR3aa: CASSRGGASTGELFF
CDR3nt: TGTGCCAGCAGTCGCGGGGGGGCCTCCACCGGGGAGCTGTTTTTT

j_gene: TRBJ2-7
d_gene: TRBD2
v_gene: TRBV7-8
abundance: NA
CDR3aa: CASSLAHLAGVAYEQYF
CDR3nt: TGTGCCAGCAGCTTAGCCCATCTAGCGGGAGTCGCTTACGAGCAGTACTTC

j_gene: TRBJ1-1
d_gene: NA
v_gene: TRBV7-2
abundance: NA
CDR3aa: CASSPSRVNTEAFF
CDR3nt: TGTGCCAGCAGTCCATCGCGGGTGAACACTGAAGCTTTCTTT

j_gene: TRBJ1-2
d_gene: TRBD1
v_gene: TRBV4-2
abundance: NA
CDR3aa: CASSQSRDRAVANYGYTF
CDR3nt: TGTGCCAGCAGCCAATCGCGGGACAGGGCAGTGGCTAACTATGGCTACACCTTC

j_gene: TRBJ2-3
d_gene: TRBD1
v_gene: TRBV5-1
abundance: NA
CDR3aa: CASSLVGGQGTDTQYF
CDR3nt: TGCGCCAGCAGCTTGGTTGGCGGACAGGGCACAGATACGCAGTATTTT

j_gene: TRBJ1-5
d_gene: NA
v_gene: TRBV9
abundance: NA
CDR3aa: CASSRDTNQPQHF
CDR3nt: TGTGCCAGCAGCCGGGACACCAATCAGCCCCAGCATTTT

j_gene: TRBJ1-5
d_gene: TRBD1
v_gene: TRBV7-9
abundance: NA
CDR3aa: CASSLGQGAHLSNQPQHF
CDR3nt: TGTGCCAGCAGCCTCGGACAGGGGGCGCATCTTAGCAATCAGCCCCAGCATTTT

j_gene: TRBJ1-1
d_gene: TRBD1
v_gene: TRBV29-1
abundance: NA
CDR3aa: CSYRQGLWTEAFF
CDR3nt: TGCAGCTACCGACAGGGATTATGGACTGAAGCTTTCTTT

j_gene: TRBJ1-3
d_gene: NA
v_gene: TRBV5-1
abundance: NA
CDR3aa: CASSPVQAGNTIYF
CDR3nt: TGCGCCAGCAGCCCCGTCCAGGCTGGAAACACCATATATTTT

j_gene: TRBJ2-1
d_gene: TRBD2
v_gene: TRBV4-3
abundance: NA
CDR3aa: CASSQPSGGANEQFF
CDR3nt: TGCGCCAGCAGCCAACCTAGCGGGGGGGCCAATGAGCAGTTCTTC

j_gene: TRBJ1-5
d_gene: TRBD1
v_gene: TRBV19
abundance: NA
CDR3aa: CASSTNPRTGGRQPQHF
CDR3nt: TGTGCCAGTAGTACCAACCCAAGAACAGGGGGAAGGCAGCCCCAGCATTTT

j_gene: TRBJ2-4
d_gene: TRBD1
v_gene: TRBV11-2
abundance: NA
CDR3aa: CASSFLRQGQNIQYF
CDR3nt: TGTGCCAGCAGCTTCCTGAGACAGGGCCAAAACATTCAGTACTTC

j_gene: TRBJ2-5
d_gene: NA
v_gene: TRBV3-1/TRBV3-2
abundance: NA
CDR3aa: CASSQTGTGGETQYF
CDR3nt: TGTGCCAGCAGCCAGACCGGGACTGGGGGGGAGACCCAGTACTTC

j_gene: TRBJ1-1
d_gene: NA
v_gene: TRBV7-9
abundance: NA
CDR3aa: CASSYGETEAFF
CDR3nt: TGTGCCAGCAGCTACGGGGAGACTGAAGCTTTCTTT

j_gene: TRBJ2-7
d_gene: TRBD1
v_gene: TRBV14
abundance: NA
CDR3aa: CASSQGTGWREQYF
CDR3nt: TGTGCCAGCAGCCAGGGGACAGGGTGGCGCGAGCAGTACTTC

j_gene: TRBJ2-5
d_gene: TRBD1
v_gene: TRBV10-3
abundance: once
CDR3aa: CATSGGQVQETQYF
CDR3nt: TGTGCCACCTCAGGGGGCCAGGTCCAAGAGACCCAGTACTTC

j_gene: TRBJ1-4
d_gene: NA
v_gene: TRBV2
abundance: NA
CDR3aa: CASSGGYNEKLFF
CDR3nt: TGTGCCAGTTCTGGGGGCTATAATGAAAAACTGTTTTTT

j_gene: TRBJ2-3
d_gene: TRBD2
v_gene: TRBV14
abundance: NA
CDR3aa: CASSQTSGRADTQYF
CDR3nt: TGTGCCAGCAGTCAGACTAGCGGACGGGCAGATACGCAGTATTTT

j_gene: TRBJ2-2
d_gene: TRBD1
v_gene: TRBV7-8
abundance: NA
CDR3aa: CASSRAPGQRSGELFF
CDR3nt: TGTGCCAGCAGCCGAGCTCCGGGACAGAGGTCCGGGGAGCTGTTTTTT

j_gene: TRBJ1-4
d_gene: NA
v_gene: TRBV6-5
abundance: NA
CDR3aa: CASSPGQGTNEKLFF
CDR3nt: TGTGCCAGCTCCCCCGGGCAGGGAACTAATGAAAAACTGTTTTTT

j_gene: TRBJ1-4
d_gene: TRBD1
v_gene: TRBV5-1
abundance: NA
CDR3aa: CASSLDRGTEKLFF
CDR3nt: TGCGCCAGCAGCTTGGACAGGGGGACTGAAAAACTGTTTTTT

j_gene: TRBJ1-4
d_gene: NA
v_gene: TRBV30
abundance: NA
CDR3aa: CAWAGDEKLFF
CDR3nt: TGTGCCTGGGCAGGGGATGAAAAACTGTTTTTT

j_gene: TRBJ2-7
d_gene: TRBD2
v_gene: TRBV30
abundance: NA
CDR3aa: CAWGLTSGEQYF
CDR3nt: TGTGCCTGGGGACTGACTAGCGGCGAGCAGTACTTC

j_gene: TRBJ2-3
d_gene: TRBD2
v_gene: TRBV6-2/TRBV6-3
abundance: NA
CDR3aa: CASSYPTSGGTDTQYF
CDR3nt: TGTGCCAGCAGTTACCCGACTAGCGGGGGAACAGATACGCAGTATTTT

j_gene: TRBJ2-4
d_gene: TRBD1
v_gene: TRBV9
abundance: NA
CDR3aa: CASSVGDRENLAKNIQYF
CDR3nt: TGTGCCAGCAGCGTCGGGGACAGGGAAAATTTAGCCAAAAACATTCAGTACTTC

j_gene: TRBJ2-7
d_gene: TRBD2
v_gene: TRBV6-5
abundance: NA
CDR3aa: CASSYGGGDEQYF
CDR3nt: TGTGCCAGCAGTTACGGGGGAGGGGACGAGCAGTACTTC

j_gene: TRBJ2-5
d_gene: NA
v_gene: TRBV3-1/TRBV3-2
abundance: NA
CDR3aa: CASSQEGAQETQYF
CDR3nt: TGTGCCAGCAGCCAAGAAGGGGCGCAAGAGACCCAGTACTTC

j_gene: TRBJ2-1
d_gene: TRBD1
v_gene: TRBV7-2
abundance: NA
CDR3aa: CASSMRQGASSYNEQFF
CDR3nt: TGTGCCAGCAGCATGAGACAGGGGGCGAGCTCCTACAATGAGCAGTTCTTC

j_gene: TRBJ2-5
d_gene: TRBD1
v_gene: TRBV11-2
abundance: NA
CDR3aa: CASSSGPQGWETQYF
CDR3nt: TGTGCCAGCAGCTCTGGGCCACAGGGGTGGGAGACCCAGTACTTC

j_gene: TRBJ1-2
d_gene: NA
v_gene: TRBV7-9
abundance: NA
CDR3aa: CASSSAASAAANYGYTF
CDR3nt: TGTGCCAGCAGCAGCGCCGCGTCTGCCGCGGCTAACTATGGCTACACCTTC

j_gene: TRBJ1-6
d_gene: TRBD1
v_gene: TRBV5-1
abundance: NA
CDR3aa: CASSLSGQAAESPLHF
CDR3nt: TGCGCCAGCAGCTTGAGCGGACAGGCAGCAGAGTCACCCCTCCACTTT

j_gene: TRBJ2-3
d_gene: NA
v_gene: TRBV15
abundance: NA
CDR3aa: CATSRAGSADTQYF
CDR3nt: TGTGCCACCAGCAGAGCTGGTAGCGCCGATACGCAGTATTTT

j_gene: TRBJ1-1
d_gene: NA
v_gene: TRBV11-3
abundance: NA
CDR3aa: CASSLLRYTEAFF
CDR3nt: TGTGCCAGCAGCTTACTCAGATACACTGAAGCTTTCTTT

j_gene: TRBJ1-2
d_gene: TRBD1
v_gene: TRBV5-1
abundance: NA
CDR3aa: CASSLPGQGYGYTF
CDR3nt: TGCGCCAGCAGCCTGCCGGGACAGGGTTACGGCTACACCTTC

j_gene: TRBJ2-7
d_gene: TRBD1
v_gene: TRBV20-1
abundance: NA
CDR3aa: CSASKTGSEQYF
CDR3nt: TGCAGTGCTAGTAAGACAGGGAGCGAGCAGTACTTC

j_gene: TRBJ1-1
d_gene: TRBD1
v_gene: TRBV7-9
abundance: NA
CDR3aa: CASSTTQGATEAFF
CDR3nt: TGTGCCAGCAGCACCACACAGGGGGCCACTGAAGCTTTCTTT

j_gene: TRBJ2-3
d_gene: NA
v_gene: TRBV3-1/TRBV3-2
abundance: once
CDR3aa: CASSQDGGATDTQYF
CDR3nt: TGTGCCAGCAGCCAAGATGGTGGAGCAACAGATACGCAGTATTTT

j_gene: TRBJ2-7
d_gene: TRBD2
v_gene: TRBV6-5
abundance: NA
CDR3aa: CASRLAASYEQYF
CDR3nt: TGTGCCAGCAGGCTAGCGGCATCCTACGAGCAGTACTTC

j_gene: TRBJ1-2
d_gene: TRBD1
v_gene: TRBV9
abundance: NA
CDR3aa: CASSLTGEYGYTF
CDR3nt: TGTGCCAGCAGCCTTACAGGGGAGTATGGCTACACCTTC

j_gene: TRBJ1-6
d_gene: NA
v_gene: TRBV2
abundance: NA
CDR3aa: CASREDSLRFPLHF
CDR3nt: TGTGCCAGCAGAGAGGACAGCCTACGGTTTCCCCTCCACTTT

j_gene: TRBJ2-3
d_gene: TRBD2
v_gene: TRBV7-2
abundance: NA
CDR3aa: CASSQGAGGLSDTQYF
CDR3nt: TGTGCCAGCAGCCAGGGCGCGGGGGGGCTCTCAGATACGCAGTATTTT